This T cell receptor beta chain was identified during a study of regulatory T cells in long-lasting Graves disease. V was cut by 2 bases and J by 0 bases, with 14 bases left in between. Germline V gives CDR1 MDHEN, CDR2 SYDVKM. This CDR3 has 16 amino acids. This clonotype appeared many times. Time point indicated: persistent/refractory GD, antithyroid drugs over 5 years with positive TRAb. Preparation of the TCR library used RNA extracted from PBMCs. Sequencing libraries for TCR beta were prepared with iRepertoire HTBI primers and Arm-PCR of CDR3 regions. TCRdb re-called the multiplex PCR reads through MiXCR, storing one row per CDR3 protein. Of hundreds of thousands of distinct CDR3 sequences in the sample, around 19% were seen once.

The chain joins TRBV28 to TRBJ2-7, with a possible D match to TRBD1 (6 bases). The sample was peripheral blood mononuclear cells (PBMCs), taken when the disease was refractory, from a patient treated with antithyroid drugs. This receptor was obtained from a female donor with Graves disease. The CDR3 sequence: CASSLEWDTLSYEQYF. CDR3 sequence (DNA): TGTGCCAGCAGTTTAGAATGGGACACCCTCTCCTACGAGCAGTACTTC.